A selection of T cell receptor beta chains follows, all from one sample in a study of blood T cell repertoires in COVID-19. Assay: immunoSEQ multiplex PCR; the TCRdb copy retains only in-frame clones and omits some. The sample comprises over 100,000 clones, about 91% of which are singletons, and roughly 4.5% rests with the top ten. Material for sequencing was peripheral blood. The receptors were gathered from a man aged 18 to 29 with acute or convalescent COVID-19. CDR3s include the opening cysteine and the closing phenylalanine or tryptophan. D genes are given only for firm matches. A clone size is listed for some rows: how often the clone was seen (once, few, many), or a class if it is expanded.

j_gene,d_gene,v_gene,abundance,CDR3aa,CDR3nt
TRBJ1-3,TRBD1,TRBV6-1,NA,CASSGGQTPSGNTIYF,TGTGCCAGCAGTGGGGGACAGACCCCCTCTGGAAACACCATATATTTT
TRBJ1-2,NA,TRBV18,NA,CASSPSGSIQSHGYTF,TGTGCCAGCTCACCAAGCGGCTCCATCCAAAGCCATGGCTACACCTTC
TRBJ2-5,TRBD1,TRBV6-5,NA,CASSYSQGARQETQYF,TGTGCCAGCAGTTACTCCCAGGGGGCCCGGCAAGAGACCCAGTACTTC
TRBJ1-2,NA,TRBV11-2,NA,CASSLPRSYGYTF,TGTGCCAGCAGCTTACCGAGGAGCTATGGCTACACCTTC
TRBJ1-5,NA,TRBV7-2,NA,CASSFYGSHQPQHF,TGTGCCAGCAGCTTCTACGGGTCCCATCAGCCCCAGCATTTT
TRBJ1-5,TRBD1,TRBV6-1,once,CASSAGTGGGSQPQHF,TGTGCCAGCAGTGCAGGGACAGGGGGTGGTAGTCAGCCCCAGCATTTT
TRBJ2-5,NA,TRBV6-6,NA,CASSYSVGDLEETQYF,TGTGCCAGCAGTTATAGTGTGGGGGACTTAGAAGAGACCCAGTACTTC
TRBJ2-3,TRBD2,TRBV24-1,NA,CATSEMTSGSGDTQYF,TGTGCCACCAGTGAAATGACTAGCGGGAGTGGAGATACGCAGTATTTT
TRBJ1-5,NA,TRBV29-1,once,CSVWGDSNQPQHF,TGCAGCGTTTGGGGCGACAGCAATCAGCCCCAGCATTTT
TRBJ1-3,NA,TRBV9,NA,CASSPGHESGNTIYF,TGTGCCAGCAGCCCGGGACACGAATCTGGAAACACCATATATTTT
TRBJ1-5,TRBD1,TRBV7-2,NA,CASSDRVRQPQHF,TGTGCCAGCTCCGACAGGGTGAGGCAGCCCCAGCATTTT
TRBJ2-1,NA,TRBV19,NA,CASSIDSRSEQFF,TGTGCCAGTAGTATAGACTCCAGAAGTGAGCAGTTCTTC
TRBJ1-3,NA,TRBV5-1,NA,CASSSEGTIGNTIYF,TGCGCCAGCAGCTCAGAGGGAACTATAGGAAACACCATATATTTT
TRBJ1-4,NA,TRBV19,NA,CASSIRTPNEKLFF,TGTGCCAGTAGTATACGGACTCCTAATGAAAAACTGTTTTTT
TRBJ1-1,TRBD1,TRBV29-1,few,CSVDDRGRDTEAFF,TGCAGCGTTGACGACAGGGGGCGAGACACTGAAGCTTTCTTT
TRBJ1-2,NA,TRBV28,few,CASTSIGEGVLGGYTF,TGTGCCAGCACCTCGATCGGAGAGGGCGTTTTAGGCGGCTACACCTTC
TRBJ1-2,TRBD1,TRBV30,NA,CAWSWDRHACSF,TGTGCCTGGAGCTGGGACAGACACGCCTGCTCCTTC
TRBJ1-5,NA,TRBV7-8,NA,CASSLSQVAGSYSNQPQHF,TGTGCCAGCAGCTTAAGCCAGGTGGCAGGGTCTTATAGCAATCAGCCCCAGCATTTT
TRBJ1-2,TRBD1,TRBV3-1/TRBV3-2,once,CASSRGQLFNYGYTF,TGTGCCAGCAGCAGGGGACAGCTCTTTAACTATGGCTACACCTTC
TRBJ1-6,NA,TRBV9,NA,CASSATTTVFNSPLHF,TGTGCCAGCAGCGCCACTACGACTGTTTTCAATTCACCCCTCCACTTT
TRBJ1-2,NA,TRBV6-1,NA,CASSDPGLTYGYTF,TGTGCCAGCAGTGATCCCGGACTGACCTATGGCTACACCTTC
TRBJ2-1,NA,TRBV6-5,NA,CASSYSHGSSYNEQFF,TGTGCCAGCAGTTATTCGCACGGTAGCTCCTACAATGAGCAGTTCTTC
TRBJ2-1,NA,TRBV3-1/TRBV3-2,NA,CASSSLLATSYNEQFF,TGTGCCAGCAGCTCCCTTTTAGCAACCTCCTACAATGAGCAGTTCTTC
TRBJ2-1,TRBD1,TRBV6-5,NA,CASRVTIQGNEQFF,TGTGCCAGCAGGGTAACCATACAGGGGAATGAGCAGTTCTTC
TRBJ1-1,NA,TRBV5-1,few,CASSLEQMGGTEAFF,TGCGCCAGCAGCCTGGAACAGATGGGGGGCACTGAAGCTTTCTTT
TRBJ1-1,NA,TRBV29-1,NA,CSVEMGANTEAFF,TGCAGCGTTGAAATGGGGGCTAACACTGAAGCTTTCTTT
TRBJ1-4,TRBD1,TRBV20-1,NA,CSATDRVYEKLFF,TGCAGTGCTACTGACAGGGTCTACGAAAAACTGTTTTTT
TRBJ1-3,NA,TRBV6-5,NA,CASSYRGTGNTIYF,TGTGCCAGCAGTTATCGGGGGACCGGAAACACCATATATTTT
TRBJ2-1,NA,TRBV28,NA,CASFGTQGSYNEQFF,TGTGCCAGCTTCGGGACTCAAGGCTCCTACAATGAGCAGTTCTTC
TRBJ2-1,NA,TRBV25-1,once,CASSESQGWNEQFF,TGTGCCAGCAGTGAATCCCAGGGTTGGAATGAGCAGTTCTTC
TRBJ1-3,NA,TRBV27,NA,CASSFREGSGNTIYF,TGTGCCAGCAGTTTTCGGGAGGGCTCTGGAAACACCATATATTTT
TRBJ1-3,NA,TRBV25-1,NA,CASSLPGQIGNTIYF,TGTGCCAGCAGTCTCCCTGGGCAAATAGGAAACACCATATATTTT
TRBJ1-1,NA,TRBV6-5,NA,CASSPEAGRRTEAFF,TGTGCCAGCAGTCCCGAGGCGGGGCGGAGAACTGAAGCTTTCTTT
TRBJ1-3,NA,TRBV3-1/TRBV3-2,NA,CASAFSPLSSGNTIYF,TGTGCCAGCGCCTTCTCCCCACTTTCCTCTGGAAACACCATATATTTT
TRBJ2-1,NA,TRBV20-1,NA,CSASGGDRSYNEQFF,TGCAGTGCTAGTGGGGGGGACAGGAGCTACAATGAGCAGTTCTTC
TRBJ1-6,NA,TRBV2,NA,CASSRTDTSNSPLHF,TGTGCCAGCAGCCGCACGGACACGTCTAATTCACCCCTCCACTTT
TRBJ1-4,NA,TRBV18,once,CASSPPTGKDFNEKLFF,TGTGCCAGCTCACCACCAACAGGGAAAGATTTTAATGAAAAACTGTTTTTT
TRBJ2-2,TRBD1,TRBV2,NA,CASKDRVSTGELFF,TGTGCCAGCAAGGACAGGGTGTCCACCGGGGAGCTGTTTTTT
TRBJ2-1,NA,TRBV19,NA,CASRLENEQFF,TGTGCCAGTAGACTCGAGAATGAGCAGTTCTTC
TRBJ2-7,TRBD2,TRBV5-1,NA,CASSLTLAGDEQYF,TGCGCCAGCAGCTTGACACTAGCGGGAGACGAGCAGTACTTC
TRBJ1-6,NA,TRBV27,NA,CASRIRENSPLHF,TGTGCCAGCAGGATCAGGGAAAATTCACCCCTCCACTTT
TRBJ1-1,TRBD1,TRBV11-2,once,CASSLGRDRAGTEAFF,TGTGCCAGCAGCTTAGGGCGAGACAGGGCGGGCACTGAAGCTTTCTTT
TRBJ2-1,TRBD1,TRBV6-6,NA,CASSYSGQGPNEQFF,TGTGCCAGCAGTTACTCGGGACAGGGACCCAATGAGCAGTTCTTC
TRBJ2-2,NA,TRBV30,NA,CAWSGTNTGELFF,TGTGCCTGGAGCGGTACGAACACCGGGGAGCTGTTTTTT
TRBJ1-1,TRBD1,TRBV11-2,NA,CASSSLDRVTEAFF,TGTGCCAGCAGCTCCTTGGACAGGGTCACTGAAGCTTTCTTT
TRBJ2-5,TRBD1,TRBV6-5,NA,CASSKQGAGETQYF,TGTGCCAGCAGCAAACAGGGGGCGGGGGAGACCCAGTACTTC
TRBJ2-2,NA,TRBV7-6,NA,CASSWGENTGELFF,TGTGCCAGCAGCTGGGGGGAGAACACCGGGGAGCTGTTTTTT
TRBJ2-3,TRBD2,TRBV30,NA,CAWSRPGTRSADTQYF,TGTGCCTGGAGTCGTCCCGGGACTAGGTCGGCAGATACGCAGTATTTT
TRBJ2-7,NA,TRBV4-1,NA,CASSQAGDGYEQYF,TGCGCCAGCAGCCAAGCAGGGGACGGGTACGAGCAGTACTTC
TRBJ2-2,TRBD2,TRBV19,NA,CASTFAGGHGGELFF,TGTGCCAGTACCTTTGCGGGAGGCCACGGTGGGGAGCTGTTTTTT
TRBJ1-2,NA,TRBV19,NA,CASSIDYNYGYTF,TGTGCCAGTAGTATAGATTATAACTATGGCTACACCTTC
TRBJ2-2,TRBD1,TRBV7-7,NA,CASSLNRDRGHTGELFF,TGTGCCAGCAGCTTGAACCGGGACAGGGGTCACACCGGGGAGCTGTTTTTT